These 3 T cell receptor beta chains share one sample of origin, sequenced in a study of blood T cell repertoires in COVID-19. The repertoire was sequenced with immunoSEQ multiplex PCR; TCRdb's copy has only in-frame clones and lacks some. Among more than 200,000 clones listed, just under 90% were seen once. The sample comprised peripheral blood. These receptor sequences come from a man aged 25-40 years with COVID-19, enrolled during active disease.

This clone was seen once. The V call is TRBV7-6, the J call TRBJ2-7, with 10 bases identical to TRBD1. Germline trimming cut 2 bases from V and 1 base from J; bases unmatched to any gene: 2. Germline assignment: CDR1 SGHVS and CDR2 FNYEAQ. The CDR3 runs 15 residues. This CDR3 is CASSLRQGASYEQYF. The DNA for the CDR3 is TGTGCCAGCAGCTTAAGACAGGGGGCGTCCTACGAGCAGTACTTC.

This sequence joins TRBV3-1 (or the pseudogene TRBV3-2) and TRBJ1-1, with a weak D call TRBD1 (5 bases). V lost 1 base, J lost 5 bases, and 11 bases lay in between. Germline V lookup: CDR1 LGHDT, CDR2 YNNKEL (reference sequence). The CDR3 is 14 residues long. The CDR3 DNA follows: TGTGCCAGCAGCCAAGCATGGGGGGATACTGAAGCTTTCTTT. Residues: CASSQAWGDTEAFF.

This chain uses TRBV7-3 with TRBJ2-2; unclear D gene. The CDR3 sequence is 13 residues long. CDR1 is SGHTA and CDR2 is FQGTGA in the germline V gene. Trimming took 2 bases from V and 10 from J, leaving 11 bases between them. The CDR3 here is CASSLEKFSELFF. Here the CDR3 DNA reads TGTGCCAGCAGCTTAGAGAAGTTCTCGGAGCTGTTTTTT.